This TCR beta chain was sequenced in a study of T cell repertoires in cytomegalovirus infection. Study-level background: Both recently identified HLA-C-restricted and well-studied HLA-B-restricted CMV epitopes were used in the study. Matching HLA type and CMV infection were both indicated by public TCR beta signatures. Study-wide findings and caveats: Dominating the ex vivo response were HLA-C-restricted CMV-specific TCR beta clonotypes. Pooled public TCR beta family frequency picked out CMV carriers with the relevant HLA.

Using its own MiXCR run on the reads, TCRdb lists one record per CDR3 protein. The sample contains about 740,000 distinct CDR3 sequences, around a third of which appear only once. Details on this clonotype: Its target is not known.

Germline assignment: CDR1 DFQATT and CDR2 SNEGSKA (reference sequence). CDR3 length: 15 amino acids. Deletions cut 7 bases from V and 5 bases from J, with 18 bases between. The sequence derives from a human donor in good health (CMV status not recorded). Some clones in this sample may be carry-over from other donors' samples. Sequences were derived from cultured PBMCs, sampled from culture after CMV antigen stimulation. The chain recombines TRBV20-1 with TRBJ1-6; maybe TRBD1 (5 bases). CDR3 in amino acids: CSVGRWGKNNSPLHF. CDR3 bases: TGCAGTGTGGGTCGTTGGGGGAAAAATAATTCACCCCTCCACTTT.